A single sample is the source of the 10 T cell receptor beta chains below, sequenced in a study of response to subunit inactivated influenza vaccine (dated by TCRdb to 2017 to 2018). The library was prepared using RT-PCR. For sequencing, an Illumina HiSeq 2500 was employed. TCRdb redid the processing of the public reads, applying fastp at Q25 and MiXCR, and retained in-frame beta chains. Each record represents a unique CDR3 protein, reported with the most common genes and DNA among its rows. This sample gives roughly 620,000 distinct CDR3 sequences in total; 10% to 12% of them show up just once. Of the sample, approximately 9.9% is held by the ten largest clones. These data were also reused for a study on T cells expressing NK-cell markers. The second study's authors report: 5'RACE template switching, by which a universal primer site and unique molecular identifiers were added, was used to make TCR beta cDNA libraries.

The sample here was PBMCs from blood, taken on the day of vaccination. All receptors derive from a man aged 50-60 years who received an inactivated influenza vaccine. Donor details come from another sample of the same person, matched by shared clones.

The chain has TRBV20-1 and TRBJ2-7; 7 bases are a match to TRBD2. Trimming at V came to 4 bases and at J to 2 bases, leaving 8 bases not matched to a gene. This CDR3 has 14 residues. Germline V gene data show CDR1 as DFQATT and CDR2 as SNEGSKA (reference sequence). The CDR3 loop is CSAKTSSGTYEQYF. As DNA, the CDR3 is TGCAGTGCTAAAACGTCTAGCGGCACCTACGAGCAGTACTTC.

Notes on this clonotype: Its ends do not fully match the called genes, so a read error is possible. The chain carries TRBV23-1 and TRBJ2-5; possible D gene TRBD2, 5 bases. TRBV23-1 is given ORF status, its function remaining uncertain. The CDR3 totals 10 residues. The CDR3 DNA is TGCGCCAGCAGTCACCCGGACTGGATCTTC. Translating gives CASSHPDWIF.

This clonotype has ten or more counts. The rearrangement joins TRBV7-9 to TRBJ2-2; maybe TRBD2 (6 bases). Trimming shortened V by 4 bases and J by 6 bases, and 18 bases separated the two germline ends. CDR1 and CDR2 from the germline V gene are SEHNR and FQNEAQ (reference sequence). This CDR3 has 16 residues. CDR3 region: CASSSPGLAGSGELFF. CDR3 in DNA: TGTGCCAGCAGCTCCCCGGGACTCGCCGGATCCGGGGAGCTGTTTTTT.

This chain's CDR3 is CASGTSQVAGVETQYF. The CDR3 nucleotides are TGTGCCAGCGGTACCAGCCAAGTAGCGGGAGTAGAGACCCAGTACTTC. V usage is TRBV3-1 and J usage is TRBJ2-5; 9 nucleotides match TRBD2. V trimming: 8 bases; J trimming: 4 bases; junction bases outside the gene matches: 14. Germline CDR1 is LGHDT and CDR2 is YNNKEL (reference sequence). There are 16 residues in the CDR3.

This clonotype has only a few counts. The chain has TRBV11-2 and TRBJ2-5; weak D call: TRBD2 (6 bases). V was shortened by 9 bases and J by 5 bases, with 16 bases between the two germline ends. This CDR3 region has 13 residues. Germline V CDR1 and CDR2: SGHAT, FQNNGV. CDR3 DNA sequence: TGTGCCAGTACCCCGGAGGGCTCGGAGACCCAGTACTTC. The encoded protein is CASTPEGSETQYF.

This clonotype was seen at least ten times. Sequence at one end of the junction differs from germline and may be a read error. The V and J genes are TRBV12-3 or TRBV12-4 and TRBJ2-3; a possible D gene is TRBD1 (5 bases). The CDR3 length is 15 residues. CDR3 amino acids: CASSLGQGPTDTQYF. CDR3 DNA: TGCGCCAGCAGCTTAGGTCAGGGCCCCACAGATACGCAGTATTTT.

This clonotype showed up just a few times. The DNA of the CDR3 is TGTGCCAGCAGCTTTGAAGCGTTTATAGGCTCCTACAATGAGCAGTTCTTC. It is translated as CASSFEAFIGSYNEQFF. The genes are TRBV7-8 and TRBJ2-1, with D uncertain. The CDR3 loop spans 17 amino acids. V was shortened by 3 bases and J by 0 bases, with 15 bases between the two germline ends. Germline V CDR1 and CDR2: SGHVS, FQNEAQ.

CDR3 coding DNA: TGTGCCAGCAGTTACCAAGGGACAGGGGGCGCTGGGGCCAACGTCCTGACTTTC. As protein: CASSYQGTGGAGANVLTF. The V gene is TRBV6-5, the J gene TRBJ2-6, with 12 bases that match TRBD1. This CDR3 has 18 residues. From germline, CDR1 is MNHEY and CDR2 SVGAGI. J gave up 2 bases and V 2 bases, and 4 bases lay outside the gene matches.

This clonotype has a count of ten or more. The V gene is TRBV19, the J gene TRBJ2-1; TRBD2 matches 12 bases. Germline-derived CDR1 and CDR2 are LNHDA and SQIVND (reference sequence). V shed 6 bases, J shed 7 bases, and the junction held 4 bases outside the gene matches. This CDR3 comprises 14 residues. In DNA form, the CDR3 reads TGTGCCAGTAGAACCGGACTAGCGGGAAATGAGCAGTTCTTC. Translating gives CASRTGLAGNEQFF.

This chain connects TRBV18 to TRBJ2-5; possibly TRBD1 for D (5 bases). The germline gives CDR1 KGHSH, CDR2 LQKENI. The V end lost 0 bases, the J end lost 1 base, and 12 bases lay between the germline ends. This CDR3 comprises 16 residues. The CDR3 DNA reads TGTGCCAGCTCACCACCGGGGCCCCGGCGCCAAGAGACCCAGTACTTC. Protein product: CASSPPGPRRQETQYF.